The clone carrying this TCR beta chain appeared a few times. The antigen remains undetermined. This CDR3 comprises 15 residues. Trimming took 3 bases from V and 6 from J; bases not matched to a gene: 8. The germline gives CDR1 SGHRS, CDR2 YFSETQ. TCRbeta library preparation incorporated unique molecular identifiers. Via MiXCR, TCRdb re-called the PCR reads, giving one row per CDR3 protein. The data hold 780,000 or so distinct CDR3 sequences, with 16% observed a single time. The record originates from a study of T-cell reconstitution after alpha-beta-depleted transplantation in children. Study results and caveats: A year post-transplant, T-cell counts and diversity derived mostly from newly produced T cells.

The TCR comes from a male patient between 5 and 17 years old who had a stem cell transplant for acute lymphoblastic leukemia, so the T cells may come from the graft donor. This specimen consisted of PBMCs, mostly from graft donor cells, obtained 360 days after TCRalphabeta/CD19-depleted stem cell transplant. The chain employs TRBV5-1 and TRBJ1-4, with 7 bases identical to TRBD1. For the CDR3, the DNA is TGCGCCAGCAGCTGGGGGACAGTTATGGATGAAAAACTGTTTTTT. It encodes CASSWGTVMDEKLFF.